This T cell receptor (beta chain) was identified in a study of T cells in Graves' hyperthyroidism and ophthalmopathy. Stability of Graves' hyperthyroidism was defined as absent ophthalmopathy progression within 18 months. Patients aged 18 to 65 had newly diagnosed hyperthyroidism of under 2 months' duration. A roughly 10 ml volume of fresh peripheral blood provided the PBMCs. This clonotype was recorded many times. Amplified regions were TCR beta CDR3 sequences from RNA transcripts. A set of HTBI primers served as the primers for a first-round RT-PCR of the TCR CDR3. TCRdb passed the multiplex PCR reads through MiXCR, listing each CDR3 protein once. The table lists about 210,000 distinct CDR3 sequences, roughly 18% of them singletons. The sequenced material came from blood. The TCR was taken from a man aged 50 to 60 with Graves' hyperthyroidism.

CDR3 sequence reads: CASSFGPYNEQFF. The CDR3 nucleotides read TGTGCCAGCAGTTTCGGACCTTACAATGAGCAGTTCTTC. The chain uses TRBV27 and TRBJ2-1, with no clear D. CDR1 is MNHEY and CDR2 is SMNVEV in the germline V gene (reference sequence). The CDR3 covers 13 residues. Trimming removed 3 bases from V and 4 bases from J, with 7 bases in between.